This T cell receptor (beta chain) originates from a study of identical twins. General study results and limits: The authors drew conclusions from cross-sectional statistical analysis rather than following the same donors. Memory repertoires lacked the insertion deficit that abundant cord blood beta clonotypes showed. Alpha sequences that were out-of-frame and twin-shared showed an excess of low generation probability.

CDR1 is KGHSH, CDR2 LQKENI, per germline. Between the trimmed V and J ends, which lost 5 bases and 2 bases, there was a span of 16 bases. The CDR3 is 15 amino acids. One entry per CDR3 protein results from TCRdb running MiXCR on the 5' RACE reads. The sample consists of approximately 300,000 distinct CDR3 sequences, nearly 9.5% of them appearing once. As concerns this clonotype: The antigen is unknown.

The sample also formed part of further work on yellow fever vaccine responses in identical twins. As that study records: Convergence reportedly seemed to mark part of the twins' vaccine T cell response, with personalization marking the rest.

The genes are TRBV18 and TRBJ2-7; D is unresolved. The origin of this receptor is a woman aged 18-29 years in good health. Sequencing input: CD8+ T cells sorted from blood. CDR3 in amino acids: CASSKGPEEPYEQYF. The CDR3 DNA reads TGTGCCAGCTCAAAAGGGCCCGAGGAACCCTACGAGCAGTACTTC.